One and the same sample provided the 3 T cell receptor beta chains below, sequenced in a study of vaccination effects on CD4 cells after COVID-19 (dated by TCRdb to between 2021 and 2022). Libraries came from the immunoSEQ multiplex PCR assay. Entries here come from immuneACCESS through TCRdb and include only in-frame sequences with V and J called. Some clones fail to appear in such tables; in the studies checked, an unresolved V gene covers under half of the shortfall, and the cause of the remainder is unknown. This sample lists under 80,000 clones; around 76% were detected once. In total, the top ten clones hold about 1.7% of the sample. Their specific antigens are unknown. The ViraFEST assay stimulated PBMC with viral peptide pools and then used TCR sequencing to identify antigen-specific CD4+ T cell clonotypes by expansion. After less than 13 days of culture, CD4+ T cells were isolated with the EasySep CD4+ T cell isolation kit.

Sequencing was performed on CD4+ T cells from PBMCs cultured with HCoV-229E spike peptides, taken before COVID-19 vaccination. The cell subset or site label, read with the paper, signifies: HCoV-229E spike overlapping peptide pool stimulation. The receptors stem from a human donor who received a COVID-19 vaccine.

The chain carries TRBV5-1 and TRBJ2-5; TRBD1 is a possible D gene (5 bases). CDR1 and CDR2 from the germline V gene are SGHRS and YFSETQ. The V end lost 2 bases, the J end lost 4 bases, and 15 bases lay between the germline ends. The CDR3 sequence is 15 residues long. CDR3 residues: CASSLWTTGLETQYF. The CDR3 nucleotides are TGCGCCAGCAGCTTATGGACAACAGGTTTAGAGACCCAGTACTTC.

The V gene is TRBV6-1, the J gene TRBJ1-5; D gene unclear. The CDR3 loop spans 13 amino acids. The germline V and J ends were trimmed by 1 base and 3 bases, with 4 bases remaining between them. Per germline, CDR1 MNHNS and CDR2 SASEGT. The CDR3 DNA is TGTGCCAGCAGTGAAGTTTTCAATCAGCCCCAGCATTTT. This translates into CASSEVFNQPQHF.

The rearrangement links TRBV4-2 to TRBJ2-5; D ambiguous. The CDR3 loop spans 14 amino acids. The germline gives CDR1 LGHNA, CDR2 YNFKEQ. Between the trimmed V and J ends, which lost 0 bases and 2 bases, there was a span of 7 bases. The CDR3 region is CASSQEGRQETQYF. The CDR3 coding sequence is TGTGCCAGCAGCCAAGAGGGCAGACAAGAGACCCAGTACTTC.